This T cell receptor (beta chain) was recovered during a study of T cells in Graves' hyperthyroidism and ophthalmopathy. Thyroid ultrasound, orbital computed tomography, clinical symptoms, and serum thyroxine and TRAb underpinned diagnoses. Amplified TCR beta CDR3 regions derived from RNA transcripts. First-round RT-PCR with HTBI primers amplified the TCR CDR3 region. Using its own MiXCR run on the multiplex PCR reads, TCRdb lists one record per CDR3 protein. The sample shows more than 450,000 distinct CDR3 sequences, roughly 21% of them seen only once. The V gene's germline CDR1 is KGHSH and CDR2 LQKENI. The V end was cut by 3 bases, the J end by 4 bases, with 10 bases between. This CDR3 contains 14 residues.

This receptor was identified in a man between 35 and 55 years old with Graves' ophthalmopathy. V is TRBV18 and J is TRBJ2-1, with D uncertain. The sample was blood. CDR3 sequence: CASSPFTGYNEQFF. CDR3 sequence (DNA): TGTGCCAGCTCACCGTTTACTGGGTACAATGAGCAGTTCTTC.